Detailed here is one TCR beta chain. The antigen is undetermined. PCR employed 60 Vbeta and 13 Jbeta primers. Method: immunoSEQ multiplex PCR; TCRdb's copy keeps in-frame clones and lacks some. The sample table sets out approximately 140,000 clones. This CDR3 is built from 17 residues. CDR1 is SGHDT, CDR2 YYEEEE, per germline. Trimming cost V 3 bases and J 3 bases; bases outside gene matches: 12. The sample belongs to a study of cytomegalovirus exposure and HLA in healthy donors. Findings of the study overall: Reportedly, fewer N-insertions than the approximately 610-donor mean appeared in an Asian-associated ancestry cluster in a later analysis.

The receptor was derived from a woman between 50 and 59 years old in good health and CMV-seronegative. Sequencing input: PBMCs. The chain carries TRBV5-6 and TRBJ2-7; 10 bases align to TRBD2. The CDR3 DNA follows: TGTGCCAGCAGCTCCAGCCCCCCTAGCGGGAGAATCTACGAGCAGTACTTC. Translated, it gives CASSSSPPSGRIYEQYF.